Below are 27 T cell receptor beta chains sequenced from a single sample in a study of T cell changes during pregnancy in multiple sclerosis. The protocol was immunoSEQ multiplex PCR, while the TCRdb copy is restricted to in-frame clones and leaves out a portion. The sample has tens of thousands of clones; 75% to 95% are singletons. Sequencing was performed on peripheral blood, taken in the first trimester of pregnancy. The receptors come from a female donor with multiple sclerosis, enrolled in a pregnancy study.

In this sample, this clone turned up once. The chain is built from TRBV6-1 and TRBJ2-1, with 8 bases aligning to TRBD2. The CDR3 length is 16 residues. Germline V gene lookup returns CDR1 MNHNS and CDR2 SASEGT. Trimming removed 2 bases from V and 5 bases from J; junction bases left unmatched: 8. CDR3 sequence (DNA): TGTGCCAGCAGTGAACTAAGCGGGAGTCCAAACAATGAGCAGTTCTTC. Encoded protein: CASSELSGSPNNEQFF.

J is TRBJ1-1 and V is TRBV11-2; D uncertain. The CDR3 length is 13 residues. Germline V gene lookup returns CDR1 SGHAT and CDR2 FQNNGV. V was trimmed by 10 bases and J by 5 bases, leaving 17 bases between them. Written as DNA, the CDR3 is TGTGCCACCCATAGGCAAGCGGAAACTGAAGCTTTCTTT. It translates to CATHRQAETEAFF.

The chain uses TRBV7-3 and TRBJ1-2, with 8 nucleotides matching TRBD1. CDR1 is SGHTA and CDR2 is FQGTGA in the germline V gene. Unmatched junction bases numbered 4, after V lost 3 bases and J lost 7 bases. The CDR3 contains 13 residues. The CDR3 sequence: CASSLDRVSGYTF. The CDR3 coding sequence is TGTGCCAGCAGCTTGGACAGGGTGTCTGGCTACACCTTC.

This chain joins TRBV6-5 and TRBJ1-1; the D is unclear. Germline assignment: CDR1 MNHEY and CDR2 SVGAGI. This CDR3 has 15 residues. Trimming left V 0 bases short and J 0 bases short, with 8 bases between. The CDR3 loop is CASSYSSTMNTEAFF. As DNA, the CDR3 is TGTGCCAGCAGTTACTCGAGCACCATGAACACTGAAGCTTTCTTT.

The chain has TRBV9 and TRBJ2-3, with TRBD2 matching over 12 bases. Germline trimming cut 3 bases from V and 3 bases from J; bases unmatched to any gene: 5. CDR1 and CDR2 (germline): SGDLS, YYNGEE. The CDR3 sequence is 16 residues long. The CDR3, as DNA: TGTGCCAGCAGCGCTAGACTAGCGGGAGCTACAGATACGCAGTATTTT. Translated, it gives CASSARLAGATDTQYF.

The V gene is TRBV18, the J gene TRBJ1-2, with 8 bases that match TRBD1. The CDR3 has 17 residues. CDR1 and CDR2 from the germline V gene are KGHSH and LQKENI. The trim removed 1 base at V and 5 bases at J, leaving 12 bases unmatched. This CDR3 is CASSPQTATGAPYGYTF. The CDR3 DNA reads TGTGCCAGCTCACCACAAACCGCGACAGGGGCCCCTTATGGCTACACCTTC.

CDR3 loop: CASSPTGEGTEAFF. CDR3 coding DNA: TGTGCCAGCAGCCCAACCGGGGAGGGCACTGAAGCTTTCTTT. The rearrangement uses TRBV7-3 and TRBJ1-1; D ambiguous. Germline CDR1 and CDR2: SGHTA and FQGTGA. The CDR3 loop spans 14 amino acids. Trimming took off 5 bases at V and 4 bases at J, with 14 bases between the two ends.

The V gene is TRBV15, the J gene TRBJ2-1, with 13 bases matching TRBD2. This CDR3 comprises 14 residues. Germline V gene lookup returns CDR1 LNHNV and CDR2 YYDKDF (reference sequence). V shed 5 bases and J 9 bases; nucleotides not matched to a gene: 4. The chain's CDR3 is CATSGLAGVGEQFF. CDR3 coding DNA: TGTGCCACCAGCGGACTAGCGGGGGTGGGTGAGCAGTTCTTC.

The chain joins TRBV29-1 to TRBJ1-6, with TRBD1 identical over 8 bases. Germline CDR1 is SQVTM and CDR2 is ANQGSEA. The CDR3 is 13 residues long. V shed 6 bases, J shed 6 bases, and the junction held 4 bases outside the gene matches. The CDR3 reads CSVTTGGNSPLHF. The DNA for the CDR3 is TGCAGCGTGACCACAGGGGGTAATTCACCCCTCCACTTT.

The chain recombines TRBV7-9 with TRBJ2-5; no firm D call. V lost 4 bases and J 2 bases, leaving 11 bases between the germline ends. CDR1 is SEHNR and CDR2 is FQNEAQ in the germline V gene (reference sequence). CDR3 size: 14 residues. The CDR3 region is CASSSPGSQETQYF. The CDR3, as DNA: TGTGCCAGCAGCTCCCCGGGTTCGCAAGAGACCCAGTACTTC.

The chain combines TRBV27 with TRBJ1-6, with D tentatively TRBD1 (6 bases). The CDR3 has 16 residues. In germline, CDR1 is MNHEY, CDR2 SMNVEV (reference sequence). Deletions cut 6 bases from V and 3 bases from J, with 15 bases between. The CDR3 region is CASRARGGGYNSPLHF. The CDR3 region has the DNA TGTGCCAGCAGGGCTAGGGGGGGCGGCTATAATTCACCCCTCCACTTT.

The chain recombines TRBV6-6 with TRBJ1-3; 8 bases map to TRBD1. The junction had 5 bases not matched to a gene; V was cut back by 5 bases and J by 2 bases. This CDR3 contains 15 residues. The germline V gene encodes CDR1 MNHNY and CDR2 SVGAGI (reference sequence). The CDR3 nucleotides are TGTGCCAGCAGTATGGACAGGGTGGCTGGAAACACCATATATTTT. Translating it yields CASSMDRVAGNTIYF.

The gene calls are TRBV19 and TRBJ2-3, with TRBD1 as a possible D gene (5 bases). Germline V gene data show CDR1 as LNHDA and CDR2 as SQIVND (reference sequence). The CDR3 runs 13 residues. V lost 5 bases and J 2 bases, leaving 8 bases between the germline ends. CDR3 protein: CASSEGDTDTQYF. DNA for the CDR3: TGTGCCAGTAGTGAAGGGGACACAGATACGCAGTATTTT.

The V and J genes are TRBV7-9 and TRBJ1-2; D might be TRBD1 (5 bases). V gave up 7 bases and J gave up 6 bases, with 15 bases separating them. CDR1 and CDR2 from the germline V gene are SEHNR and FQNEAQ (reference sequence). The CDR3 extends over 13 amino acids. The CDR3 here is CASTPGGVNGYTF. For the CDR3, the DNA is TGTGCCAGCACCCCAGGAGGGGTGAATGGCTACACCTTC.

The genes are TRBV6-1 and TRBJ2-1; tentative D call: TRBD2 (6 bases). CDR1 is MNHNS, CDR2 SASEGT, per germline. The length of the CDR3 is 16 residues. V gave up 3 bases and J gave up 0 bases, with 12 bases separating them. The CDR3 sequence is CASSEGAGNSYNEQFF. Here the CDR3 DNA reads TGTGCCAGCAGTGAGGGTGCGGGGAACTCCTACAATGAGCAGTTCTTC.

In DNA, the CDR3 is TGTGCCAGCAGCCGGGACAGGGCCAGCTATGGCTACACCTTC. Its translation: CASSRDRASYGYTF. The chain is built from TRBV6-1 and TRBJ1-2, with 9 bases identical to TRBD1. Germline V gene lookup returns CDR1 MNHNS and CDR2 SASEGT. The CDR3 is 14 amino acids. V was pared by 6 bases and J by 4 bases, with 6 bases of the junction left unmatched.

The gene calls are TRBV6-1 and TRBJ2-7; no definite D call. The V end was cut by 4 bases, the J end by 1 base, with 5 bases between. The CDR3 has 12 amino acids. CDR1 and CDR2 (germline): MNHNS, SASEGT. This CDR3 reads CASSGQSYEQYF. CDR3 nucleotide sequence: TGTGCCAGCAGTGGGCAGTCCTACGAGCAGTACTTC.

The rearrangement joins TRBV18 to TRBJ2-6; 7 bases are shared with TRBD1. The CDR3 spans 18 residues. Germline V gene data show CDR1 as KGHSH and CDR2 as LQKENI. Losses at the gene ends were 3 bases for V and 2 bases for J; bases not matched to a gene: 10. The CDR3 reads CASSPQAGGMPGANVLTF. DNA of the CDR3: TGTGCCAGCTCACCCCAGGCAGGGGGAATGCCTGGGGCCAACGTCCTGACTTTC.

This rearrangement joins TRBV5-4 to TRBJ1-1, with D perhaps TRBD1 (5 bases). The germline CDR1 and CDR2 sequences are SGHNT and YYREEE (reference sequence). V gave up 4 bases and J gave up 1 base, with 14 bases separating them. The CDR3 covers 15 residues. Here the CDR3 DNA reads TGTGCCAGCAGCCGGGCGACAGTGCAGAACACTGAAGCTTTCTTT. Protein: CASSRATVQNTEAFF.

V gene TRBV19 combines with J gene TRBJ1-5; 8 bases fit TRBD1. Germline CDR1 is LNHDA and CDR2 is SQIVND (reference sequence). The trim removed 0 bases at V and 7 bases at J, leaving 8 bases unmatched. The CDR3 extends over 16 amino acids. In nucleotides, the CDR3 is TGTGCCAGTAGTATAGATCGGACAGGGTTTAAACAGCCCCAGCATTTT. This translates into CASSIDRTGFKQPQHF.

The V gene is TRBV30, the J gene TRBJ1-4; 8 positions agree with TRBD1. From germline, CDR1 is GTSNPN and CDR2 SVGIG (reference sequence). Unmatched junction bases numbered 9, after V lost 2 bases and J lost 13 bases. CDR3 length: 13 amino acids. CDR3 nucleotide sequence: TGTGCCTGGAGTACCGCAGGGGGCCGGGGACTGTTTTTT. As protein: CAWSTAGGRGLFF.

This clone was seen only a few times. The V and J genes are TRBV6-1 and TRBJ1-1; the D is unclear. Per germline, CDR1 MNHNS and CDR2 SASEGT. The CDR3 runs to 14 residues. The V and J ends lost 9 bases and 1 base respectively, with 15 bases between them. CDR3 protein: CARAQRLWNTEAFF. The CDR3 DNA follows: TGTGCCAGGGCCCAGCGTTTGTGGAACACTGAAGCTTTCTTT.

V is TRBV5-1 and J is TRBJ1-2, with a weak D call TRBD1 (6 bases). The V end was cut by 5 bases, the J end by 5 bases, with 28 bases between. The CDR3 covers 18 residues. Germline CDR1 reads SGHRS; CDR2 reads YFSETQ. CDR3 residues: CASRHSPLGGAGVYGYTF. The CDR3 DNA follows: TGCGCCAGCAGACATTCCCCCTTGGGGGGGGCAGGGGTTTATGGCTACACCTTC.

The chain combines TRBV6-6 with TRBJ2-1; 10 bases line up with TRBD2. The V gene's germline CDR1 is MNHNY and CDR2 SVGAGI (reference sequence). The CDR3 spans 16 residues. The V gene end was trimmed by 6 bases and the J gene end by 2 bases; junction bases not matched to a gene: 7. The CDR3 reads CASRSTSGKAYNEQFF. The CDR3 bases are TGTGCCAGCAGATCAACTAGCGGGAAAGCCTACAATGAGCAGTTCTTC.

The chain has TRBV25-1 and TRBJ1-2; D call uncertain. The CDR3 length is 12 residues. Germline loops: CDR1 MGHDK, CDR2 SYGVNS. The V end lost 1 base, the J end lost 4 bases, and 4 bases lay between the germline ends. CDR3 sequence: CASSESSYGYTF. The CDR3, as DNA: TGTGCCAGCAGTGAATCTTCCTATGGCTACACCTTC.

The chain recombines TRBV30 with TRBJ2-7; the match to TRBD1 covers 10 bases. The CDR3 is made up of 14 amino acids. Per germline, CDR1 GTSNPN and CDR2 SVGIG (reference sequence). J lost 2 bases, V lost 6 bases, and 7 bases had no gene match. CDR3 DNA sequence: TGTGCCTGTCTGACCGGGACAGGGGCCTACGAGCAGTACTTC. Its translation: CACLTGTGAYEQYF.

In this sample, this clone turned up a few times. V is TRBV28 and J is TRBJ1-5, with 8 bases that match TRBD1. The germline V gene has CDR1 MDHEN and CDR2 SYDVKM. This CDR3 has 15 amino acids. Trimming took 4 bases from V and 6 from J; bases not matched to a gene: 8. The DNA of the CDR3 is TGTGCCAGCAGTTACACAGGGGGAGGGCCTCAGCCCCAGCATTTT. The encoded protein is CASSYTGGGPQPQHF.